Each of the 22 T cell receptor beta chains below was sequenced from the same sample in a study of T cells after yellow fever vaccination (dated by TCRdb to about 2019). The library was prepared using 5' RACE. TCRdb lists the instrument as Illumina NovaSeq 6000. Starting from the raw public reads, TCRdb applied fastp trimming at Q25, assembled clones with MiXCR and retained in-frame beta chains. Under each unique CDR3 protein, matching rows form one entry showing the most common genes and DNA. The sample table lists some 290,000 distinct CDR3 sequences, 9.5% to 12% of them with a count of one. The ten largest clones take up about 3.5% of the sample. In light of the paper, this sample's treatment or condition label describes: live attenuated yellow fever vaccine strain. The sample here was CD4+ T cells sorted from PBMCs, taken 45 days after the yellow fever booster vaccination. Every receptor here comes from a man younger than 35 who received the YFV17D yellow fever vaccine.

The chain links TRBV12-3 or TRBV12-4 to TRBJ1-3, with D perhaps TRBD1 (5 bases). The CDR3 runs to 16 residues. The ends were cut back, 5 bases at V and 4 bases at J, with 18 bases in the middle. CDR3 residues: CASSIHGGLQGNTIYF. CDR3 nucleotide sequence: TGTGCCAGCAGTATCCACGGGGGACTGCAAGGAAACACCATATATTTT.

This clonotype came up many times. This chain connects TRBV7-2 to TRBJ2-3; D call uncertain. Trimming removed 1 base from V and 6 bases from J, with 8 bases in between. The V gene's germline CDR1 is SGHTA and CDR2 FQGNSA. This CDR3 is built from 13 residues. CDR3 nucleotide sequence: TGTGCCAGCAGCTTAGGGAACGGGGATACGCAGTATTTT. Translating it yields CASSLGNGDTQYF.

V and J are TRBV4-3 and TRBJ2-3, with unresolved D. V dropped 4 bases and J dropped 6 bases, with 17 bases sitting between them. Germline-derived CDR1 and CDR2 are LGHNA and YSLEER. The CDR3 has 15 amino acids. The CDR3 spells CASSLRPAFADTQYF. The CDR3 bases are TGCGCCAGCAGCCTCAGGCCGGCGTTTGCCGATACGCAGTATTTT.

J is TRBJ2-2 and V is TRBV7-6, with 8 bases aligning to TRBD2. CDR3 length: 17 residues. Germline V gene data show CDR1 as SGHVS and CDR2 as FNYEAQ. V trimming: 1 base; J trimming: 5 bases; junction bases outside the gene matches: 9. Here the CDR3 reads CASSLVWLAGATGELFF. In DNA, the CDR3 is TGTGCCAGCAGCTTAGTTTGGCTAGCGGGTGCTACCGGGGAGCTGTTTTTT.

The sample holds a few counts of this clonotype. V usage is TRBV10-3 and J usage is TRBJ1-5; 7 nucleotides line up with TRBD1. This CDR3 contains 15 residues. Germline lookup yields CDR1 ENHRY and CDR2 SYGVKD. V shed 0 bases and J 5 bases; nucleotides not matched to a gene: 4. The CDR3 spells CAISESSDRDQPQHF. CDR3 coding DNA: TGTGCCATCAGTGAGTCGTCTGACAGGGATCAGCCCCAGCATTTT.

The table lists this clonotype with a few counts. The rearrangement joins TRBV4-2 to TRBJ2-1, with 11 bases that match TRBD2. V trimming: 5 bases; J trimming: 4 bases; junction bases outside the gene matches: 10. The germline CDR1 and CDR2 sequences are LGHNA and YNFKEQ. CDR3 length equals 17 residues. CDR3 region: CASSASGGPGSYNEQFF. DNA for the CDR3: TGTGCCAGCAGCGCTAGCGGGGGGCCTGGCAGTTACAATGAGCAGTTCTTC.

This clonotype was recorded a few times. V and J are TRBV11-2 and TRBJ1-1, with D tentatively TRBD1 (5 bases). Trimming cost V 3 bases and J 10 bases, with 12 bases left between them. CDR1 and CDR2 (germline): SGHAT, FQNNGV. The CDR3 length is 12 residues. The CDR3 is CASSLGNRIAFF. The CDR3 region has the DNA TGTGCCAGCAGCTTGGGAAACAGGATAGCTTTCTTT.

The chain uses TRBV9 and TRBJ1-2, with D perhaps TRBD1 (5 bases). The germline CDR1 and CDR2 sequences are SGDLS and YYNGEE. V shed 0 bases and J shed 4 bases, with 13 bases lying between them. This CDR3 has 15 amino acids. In DNA form, the CDR3 reads TGTGCCAGCAGCGTAGCACCGGGACTGGGCTATGGCTACACCTTC. As protein: CASSVAPGLGYGYTF.

This clonotype showed up just a few times. One end of the junction fails to match germline, which may point to a read error. The V gene is TRBV7-7, the J gene TRBJ1-1; D gene ambiguous. This CDR3 has 13 residues. Germline values: CDR1 SSHAT, CDR2 FNYEAQ (reference sequence). DNA of the CDR3: TGTGCTAGCAGCGCGACTGGGAGGTCTGAAGCTTTCTTT. This gives the protein CASSATGRSEAFF.

There are a few counts of this clonotype. Germline and junction disagree at one end, which may indicate a read error. The chain uses TRBV5-6 and TRBJ2-1; TRBD1 matches at 7 bases. The V gene's germline CDR1 is SGHDT and CDR2 YYEEEE. The CDR3 sequence is 11 residues long. The CDR3: CASSLVGQVAF. The CDR3, as DNA: TGTGCCAGCAGCTTGGTCGGACAGGTCGCATTC.

This clonotype occurred many times. The chain links TRBV2 to TRBJ1-5; 8 positions match TRBD1. Losses at the gene ends were 8 bases for V and 2 bases for J; bases not matched to a gene: 8. This CDR3 contains 15 residues. Germline V gene data show CDR1 as SNHLY and CDR2 as FYNNEI. The CDR3 sequence: CASQEDRVGNQPQHF. The CDR3 nucleotides read TGTGCCAGCCAGGAGGACAGGGTAGGCAATCAGCCCCAGCATTTT.

This chain uses TRBV2 with TRBJ2-7, with D unclear. The ends were cut back, 8 bases at V and 4 bases at J, with 9 bases in the middle. Germline CDR1 is SNHLY and CDR2 is FYNNEI. The CDR3 length is 11 residues. This CDR3 reads CASVQMYEQYF. CDR3 in DNA: TGTGCCAGCGTGCAAATGTACGAGCAGTACTTC.

This chain joins TRBV6-5 and TRBJ1-1; possible D gene TRBD1, 5 bases. V gave up 6 bases and J gave up 4 bases, with 18 bases separating them. The CDR3 is 15 amino acids. Germline V lookup: CDR1 MNHEY, CDR2 SVGAGI. CDR3 sequence: CASRKRTTAVTEAFF. The CDR3 bases are TGTGCCAGCAGGAAGAGGACAACCGCCGTCACTGAAGCTTTCTTT.

This clonotype was seen only a few times. J is TRBJ2-1 and V is TRBV10-3, with 7 bases fitting TRBD1. This CDR3 spans 14 amino acids. The ends lost 3 bases at V and 6 bases at J; junction bases unmatched: 5. Germline V gene sequence: CDR1 ENHRY, CDR2 SYGVKD. CDR3 DNA: TGTGCCATCAGTGATCAGACAGGGCCCAATGAGCAGTTCTTC. It yields the protein CAISDQTGPNEQFF.

This clonotype occurred a few times. The V call is TRBV7-9, the J call TRBJ2-3; D remains unclear. V was clipped by 6 bases and J by 6 bases, with 19 bases between them. CDR3 length equals 15 residues. In germline, CDR1 is SEHNR, CDR2 FQNEAQ (reference sequence). CDR3 sequence reads: CASSPRTSSGDTQYF. Written as DNA, the CDR3 is TGTGCCAGCAGTCCCCGGACGTCCTCCGGGGATACGCAGTATTTT.

This clonotype turned up a few times. The chain carries TRBV20-1 and TRBJ2-5; a possible D gene is TRBD2 (6 bases). V was clipped by 2 bases and J by 1 base, with 17 bases between them. Germline CDR1 reads DFQATT; CDR2 reads SNEGSKA (reference sequence). The CDR3 covers 16 residues. CDR3 in amino acids: CSARKTRGMPQETQYF. CDR3 nucleotide sequence: TGCAGTGCTAGAAAGACCCGGGGGATGCCCCAAGAGACCCAGTACTTC.

As regards this clonotype: Compared with germline, one end of the junction differs, possibly owing to a read error. CDR3 nucleotide sequence: TGCAGTGCTAGAGATGGGCCAGAGACTAACTTTTTT. This translates into CSARDGPETNFF. The chain is built from TRBV20-1 and TRBJ2-3; D may be TRBD2 (5 bases). The V gene's germline CDR1 is DFQATT and CDR2 SNEGSKA (reference sequence). The CDR3 has 12 amino acids.

This clonotype was found a few times. The chain carries TRBV5-1 and TRBJ1-1; tentatively, D is TRBD1 (6 bases). The CDR3 runs to 13 residues. V was shortened by 3 bases and J by 1 base, with 7 bases between the two germline ends. Germline CDR1 is SGHRS and CDR2 is YFSETQ. The CDR3 nucleotides are TGCGCCAGCAGCTGGACAGAGAACACTGAAGCTTTCTTT. This sequence encodes CASSWTENTEAFF.

This clonotype was counted many times. V gene TRBV7-2 combines with J gene TRBJ1-5, with D tentatively TRBD1 (5 bases). Trimming took off 2 bases at V and 7 bases at J, with 15 bases between the two ends. From germline, CDR1 is SGHTA and CDR2 FQGNSA. The CDR3 covers 15 residues. CDR3 nucleotide sequence: TGTGCCAGCAGCTTACGGGGCCAAGGAGGACAGCCCCAGCATTTT. Translating gives CASSLRGQGGQPQHF.

This clonotype was observed at least ten times. This chain joins TRBV12-3 or TRBV12-4 and TRBJ2-7; 9 nucleotides align to TRBD1. The junction had 9 bases not matched to a gene; V was cut back by 1 base and J by 5 bases. This CDR3 comprises 16 residues. CDR3 DNA: TGTGCCAGCAGTTTAGATGGTACAGGGGGCAACGACGAGCAGTACGTC. Translation: CASSLDGTGGNDEQYV.

The chain couples TRBV4-3 to TRBJ1-1; possible D gene TRBD1, 5 bases. Trimming stripped 4 bases from V and 0 bases from J, with 12 bases between. This CDR3 comprises 15 residues. Germline CDR1 and CDR2: LGHNA and YSLEER. The CDR3 spells CASSPDSHMNTEAFF. Written as DNA, the CDR3 is TGCGCCAGCAGCCCCGACAGCCACATGAACACTGAAGCTTTCTTT.

The J gene is TRBJ2-2, the V gene TRBV7-9; possibly TRBD1 for D (5 bases). Germline V gene lookup returns CDR1 SEHNR and CDR2 FQNEAQ (reference sequence). Trimming cost V 5 bases and J 3 bases, with 13 bases left between them. The CDR3 length is 15 residues. CDR3 nucleotide sequence: TGTGCCAGCAGCGCCCCAGGGTTCGACACCGGGGAGCTGTTTTTT. It is translated as CASSAPGFDTGELFF.